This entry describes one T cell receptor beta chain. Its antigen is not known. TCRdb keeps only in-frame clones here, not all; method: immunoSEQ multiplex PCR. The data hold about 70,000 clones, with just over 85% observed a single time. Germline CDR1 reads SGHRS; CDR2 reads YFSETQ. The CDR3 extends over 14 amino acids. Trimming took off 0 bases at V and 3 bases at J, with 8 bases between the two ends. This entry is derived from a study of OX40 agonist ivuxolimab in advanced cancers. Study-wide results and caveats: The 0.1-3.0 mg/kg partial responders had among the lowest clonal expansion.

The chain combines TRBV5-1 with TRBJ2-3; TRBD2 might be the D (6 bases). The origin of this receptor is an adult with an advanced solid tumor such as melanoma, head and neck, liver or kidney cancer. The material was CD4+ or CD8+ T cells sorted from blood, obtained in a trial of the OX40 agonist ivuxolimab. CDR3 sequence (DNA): TGCGCCAGCAGCTTGGGGGGACTTACAGATACGCAGTATTTT. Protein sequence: CASSLGGLTDTQYF.